This TCR beta chain was captured in a study of CD8 T cells in Susac syndrome (dated by TCRdb to about 2019). In terms of the full investigation: The study used repertoire sequencing to test whether antigen drove CD8+ T cell activation and differentiation in Susac syndrome. Summary of the overall study and its limitations: The TCR sequencing and HLA analysis was acknowledged to have included a relatively small number of individuals.

The CDR3 runs 14 amino acids, cysteine and phenylalanine included. Only the CDR3 part of the read is kept: 42 bases, read in frame from the first base. V is cut back by 6 bases and J by 1 base, with 5 bases in the junction unmatched. Per the germline V gene (reference sequence), DFQATT is the CDR1 and SNEGSKA is the CDR2. Peripheral blood CD8+ and CD4+ T cells from healthy donors, Susac syndrome patients and multiple sclerosis patients were profiled by high-throughput TCR beta sequencing. Healthy donors were included as age- and sex-matched controls. Bulk CD8+ and CD4+ T cells were purified magnetically by negative isolation, whereas CD8+ TEMRA cells were enriched by FACS. Blood was drawn into EDTA tubes, processed within 24 hours, and PBMCs were isolated by density gradient centrifugation. PBMCs intended for TCR sequencing were cryopreserved in liquid nitrogen and were subsequently thawed in a 37 degrees C water bath. The sorted or isolated CD4+, CD8+ and CD8+ TEMRA cells had a purity of 90% or higher.

In the case of this clonotype: The target of this receptor is not known. Base qualities are not provided; no much larger clone lies one nucleotide away.

RNA was extracted using the RNeasy kit, and about 0.45 to 1 ug of the RNA was reverse transcribed with random hexamers. TCR beta CDR3 regions were amplified with the immunoSEQ multiplex PCR assay covering 54 Vbeta and 13 Jbeta segments. PCR amplification bias was corrected using a synthetic template baseline for primer optimization and computational correction. The authors' analysis ran thus. Only productive sequences were kept, with reads annotated to V, D and J genes according to IMGT and analyzed in immunoSEQ Analyzer. Clonality was calculated as one minus the Shannon entropy normalized by log2 of the number of productive unique sequences. For each patient and control, public and private clones were evaluated among the 100 most prevalent clones. Clones were defined as Susac-specific if absent from the healthy and MS cohorts, from 1052 published viral clones and from other ImmuneACCESS disease sequences. TCRdb cleaned the public reads at Q25 with fastp, built clones with MiXCR and kept in-frame beta chains. Records with the same CDR3 protein are collapsed into one entry carrying the most frequent genes and DNA. The V and J calls and clone size come from TCRdb's table, not from the authors' own analysis. Across this sample there are 90,000 to 110,000 distinct CDR3 sequences, with around 95% seen only once. The ten largest clones add up to roughly 0.099% of the sample.

The specimen sequenced was CD4+ T cells from PBMCs. The receptor chain draws on TRBV20-1 and TRBJ2-1; 8 central bases correspond to TRBD1. The TCR originated in a human donor in good health. The CDR3 sequence is CSAGTGLSYNEQFF. The DNA is as follows: TGCAGTGCCGGGACAGGCCTATCCTACAATGAGCAGTTCTTC.